This T cell receptor beta chain appears in the sequencing data of a study of shared clonotypes between healthy human individuals. Study results and caveats: Sequencing depth was a factor that was expected to affect clonotype sharing among donors.

The assay was run at deep level. Template amounts of around 310 ng DNA, 30,000 or so T cell genomes, were employed in unsorted PBMC replicate PCRs. Sequencing was performed with immunoSEQ multiplex PCR; in TCRdb, only in-frame clones are kept and a portion is missing. This table has about 490,000 clones, less than 80% appearing once. V dropped 0 bases and J dropped 1 base, with 9 bases sitting between them. The length of the CDR3 is 15 residues. From germline, CDR1 is MNHEY and CDR2 SMNVEV (reference sequence). Genomic DNA came from 90 million or so PBMCs in unsorted samples. As to this clone: Its antigen is currently unknown.

Sample: PBMCs. This sequence originates from a woman between 35 and 50 years old in good health. Some clones in this sample may be carry-over from other donors' samples. This rearrangement joins TRBV27 to TRBJ2-5; D is unclear. This CDR3 is CASSLSVGSQETQYF. The CDR3 nucleotides are TGTGCCAGCAGTTTATCTGTGGGCAGCCAAGAGACCCAGTACTTC.